This TCR beta chain was identified in a study of blood T cell repertoires in COVID-19 (dated by TCRdb to about 2020). Describing the broader study: The collaborator samples originated in the United States, Italy and Spain and spanned the acute and convalescent phases of COVID-19. The prospective study material was composed of cDNA or gDNA derived from T cells, B-cell-depleted T cells, or PBMCs. Deeply sampled blood TCRbeta repertoires from subjects exposed to, actively infected with, or recovered from COVID-19 were included in the dataset. The repertoires were released in a freely available public database meant as a resource for research on the immune response to SARS-CoV-2. Samples came from the ongoing ImmuneRACE study (first 160 participants) plus 1,254 subjects from 6 global collaborators. A de-identified subject ID, COVID-19 status, age in years and sex were almost always included in the sample metadata. Where available, HLA class I and class II types were obtained from metadata supplied by the sample provider rather than from assay-based typing. Broad study findings and their caveats: How much clinical and demographic metadata was included differed by source and by participant, and the metadata was provided uncurated.

As regards this clone: This receptor's antigen is unknown. Qualities for individual bases were not recorded, and no much larger clone is one base off.

Another Seattle source contributed samples from volunteer blood donors who had recovered from COVID-19. Each collaborating institution followed its own protocols to collect whole blood in K2EDTA tubes. For TCRbeta analysis, collaborator samples were shipped as frozen whole blood, as isolated PBMCs, or as DNA extracted from either sample type. The CDR3 sequence holds 15 residues, the cysteine and phenylalanine included. The entry retains the CDR3 DNA only, 45 bases that are in frame from base 1. The immunoSEQ Assay, a bias-controlled multiplex PCR, was used to amplify TCRbeta CDR3 regions from genomic DNA. Per the authors' processing: The number of nucleated cells in each sample was estimated from the amplification of reference gene primers within the assay. To quantify the absolute abundance of each unique TCRbeta CDR3 rearrangement, sequence reads were collapsed and filtered. Productive Simpson clonality was computed per sample as the square root of Simpson's diversity index over productive rearrangements. In its TCRdb copy, this immuneACCESS table keeps in-frame sequences only and misses some clones. Where compared with another copy, unresolved V genes explain less than half of these, and the others have no known cause. The DNA gave D and trimming, while V, J and clone size come from that table. This sample comprises around 250,000 clones, approximately 87% of them detected only once. The ten largest clones take up about 4.5% of the sample.

The specimen was peripheral blood. Recombination linked TRBV12-2 to TRBJ2-7; TRBD1 is the table's D call and was not checked against the DNA. TRBV12-2 is labeled a pseudogene. This receptor was identified in a man aged 55 to 70 who had recovered from COVID-19. The nucleotide sequence reads TGTGCAAGTCGCTTGCAGGACAGTGCACCCTACGAGCAGTACTTC. This translates into CASRLQDSAPYEQYF.